This paragraph reports one T cell receptor (beta chain). These data originate in a study of shared clonotypes between healthy human individuals. Here immunoSEQ multiplex PCR was the method, and the copy in TCRdb shows in-frame clones only, minus some. The sample carries about a million clones, roughly 70% recorded once. CDR3 size: 13 residues. Germline CDR1 SGHNT, CDR2 YYREEE (reference sequence). V was clipped by 4 bases and J by 8 bases, with 13 bases between them. This receptor was identified in a man aged 18 to 30 in good health. The V and J genes are TRBV5-4 and TRBJ2-4; D not certain. Source material: memory CD4+ T cells sorted from blood. Indicated subset: CD45RA-negative fraction. The CDR3 coding sequence is TGTGCCAGCAGCAAGGACCCACCAGACATTCAGTACTTC. Translating it yields CASSKDPPDIQYF.